This note documents a single TCR beta chain sequence. In the original processing: The assay estimated nucleated cells by amplifying reference gene primers. Sequencing was performed with immunoSEQ multiplex PCR; in TCRdb, only in-frame clones are kept and a portion is missing. From that table come the V and J calls and clone size; the DNA was used to work out D and trimming. Among around 25,000 clones listed, 88% were seen once. The entry originates in a study of blood T cell repertoires in COVID-19. Study background: Some COVID-19 samples were acute and others convalescent; all came from the United States, Italy and Spain. PBMCs, B-cell-depleted T cells, or T cells provided the cDNA or gDNA that made up the material.

The V gene end was trimmed by 6 bases and the J gene end by 2 bases; junction bases not matched to a gene: 4. The CDR3 covers 15 residues. CDR1 SGHAT and CDR2 FQNNGV come from the germline V gene. The sequencing input was peripheral blood. The rearrangement joins TRBV11-2 to TRBJ1-3, with TRBD1 matching over 10 bases. The receptor was isolated from a woman aged 45-65 years with active COVID-19. The CDR3 nucleotides read TGTGCCAGCAGACACGGGACAGGGGCTGGAAACACCATATATTTT. Translating it yields CASRHGTGAGNTIYF. Together with reference TRBV11-2 and TRBJ1-3, the CDR3 gives the full variable domain: EAGVAQSPRYKIIEKRQSVAFWCNPISGHATLYWYQQILGQGPKLLIQFQNNGVVDDSQLPKDRFSAERLKGVDSTLKIQPAKLEDSAVYLCASRHGTGAGNTIYFGEGSWLTVV.